Following are 31 T cell receptor beta chains from one sample sequenced in a study of regulatory T cells in long-lasting Graves disease. Construction of the TCR beta libraries employed iRepertoire HTBI primers in conjunction with Arm-PCR of CDR3 regions. TCRdb called the multiplex PCR reads again in MiXCR, with one record for every CDR3 protein. Seen here are more than 400,000 distinct CDR3 sequences, around 15% observed once, and the top ten hold about 10%. The time point here: newly diagnosed GD, antithyroid drugs for less than 3 months. Making the TCR library involved RNA that had been extracted from PBMCs. The data also belong to a second study, concerning T cells in Graves' hyperthyroidism and ophthalmopathy.

The sample consisted of peripheral blood mononuclear cells (PBMCs), taken at new diagnosis, from a patient treated with antithyroid drugs. The receptor set was obtained from a woman in her twenties or thirties with Graves disease.

This clonotype showed up many times. The J gene is TRBJ2-1, the V gene TRBV18; TRBD2 is a possible D gene (8 bases). Deletions cut 3 bases from V and 8 bases from J, with 17 bases between. The CDR3 covers 15 residues. CDR1 and CDR2 from the germline V gene are KGHSH and LQKENI. The CDR3 loop is CASSPTSGGGYEQFF. CDR3 in DNA: TGTGCCAGCTCACCTACTAGCGGAGGGGGCTATGAGCAGTTCTTC.

This chain connects TRBV4-1 to TRBJ2-3; D gene uncertain. V shed 3 bases and J shed 0 bases, with 10 bases lying between them. This CDR3 has 15 residues. Germline assignment: CDR1 MGHRA and CDR2 YSYEKL. The CDR3 spells CASSHPSRSTDTQYF. The CDR3 DNA reads as TGCGCCAGCAGCCACCCAAGCAGGAGCACAGATACGCAGTATTTT.

This clonotype was recorded a few times. The rearrangement uses TRBV28 and TRBJ2-1; D unresolved. The germline CDR1 and CDR2 sequences are MDHEN and SYDVKM. The CDR3 length is 15 residues. Trimming removed 1 base from V and 4 bases from J, with 11 bases in between. The CDR3 sequence is CASSLFGFDYNEQFF. The CDR3 nucleotides are TGTGCCAGCAGTTTATTTGGCTTTGATTACAATGAGCAGTTCTTC.

About this clonotype itself: Since a much larger clone is just one base distant, this may be a read error. In DNA form, the CDR3 reads TGTGCCAGCAGCTCCGGACAGGGAGGTCTGCTGCCGCCCAAAAACATTCGGTACTTC. It codes for CASSSGQGGLLPPKNIRYF. The chain recombines TRBV7-2 with TRBJ2-4; 8 bases map to TRBD1. Germline loops: CDR1 SGHTA, CDR2 FQGNSA. CDR3 length equals 19 residues.

This clonotype was counted between two and nine times. This sequence joins TRBV9 and TRBJ2-5; TRBD1 matches at 9 bases. The germline gives CDR1 SGDLS, CDR2 YYNGEE. The CDR3 sequence is 16 residues long. The V and J ends lost 4 bases and 3 bases, in that order; junction bases with no gene match: 10. The CDR3 DNA sequence: TGTGCCAGCAGCTTAACCGGGACAGGGTTTGAAGAGACCCAGTACTTC. Encoded protein: CASSLTGTGFEETQYF.

Of note for this clonotype: The junction departs from the called germline gene at one end, perhaps through a read error. This chain joins TRBV20-1 and TRBJ1-4, with a tentative D call TRBD1 (6 bases). The CDR3 is 14 residues long. Per germline, CDR1 DFQATT and CDR2 SNEGSKA (reference sequence). The CDR3 here is CSAVGKGQGEKLLF. CDR3 nucleotide sequence: TGCAGTGCTGTGGGGAAGGGACAAGGTGAAAAACTGCTTTTT.

V gene TRBV3-1 combines with J gene TRBJ2-1; D possibly uses TRBD1 or TRBD2 (6 bases each). The CDR3 has 14 amino acids. Germline CDR1 and CDR2: LGHDT and YNNKEL (reference sequence). Trimming removed 0 bases from V and 8 bases from J, with 11 bases in between. CDR3 sequence (DNA): TGTGCCAGCAGCCAAGACGAAAGGGGGGATGAGCAGTTCTTC. Amino acids: CASSQDERGDEQFF.

The V and J genes are TRBV20-1 and TRBJ2-1, with TRBD2 matching over 7 bases. Germline V lookup: CDR1 DFQATT, CDR2 SNEGSKA (reference sequence). The CDR3 sequence is 16 residues long. The trim removed 3 bases at V and 5 bases at J, leaving 13 bases unmatched. The CDR3 DNA sequence: TGCAGTGCTAGTCTCCTCCGGACTAGTAAGGACAATGAGCAGTTCTTC. It yields the protein CSASLLRTSKDNEQFF.

The genes are TRBV20-1 and TRBJ2-2; 14 bases agree with TRBD2. Germline V gene lookup returns CDR1 DFQATT and CDR2 SNEGSKA (reference sequence). Unmatched junction bases numbered 7, after V lost 6 bases and J lost 4 bases. The CDR3 runs to 16 residues. CDR3: CSAPGLAGDLTGELFF. CDR3 in DNA: TGCAGTGCCCCGGGACTAGCGGGAGACCTCACCGGGGAGCTGTTTTTT.

This clonotype occurred many times. V and J are TRBV28 and TRBJ2-7, with D hard to call. Per the germline V gene, CDR1 is MDHEN and CDR2 is SYDVKM. Trimming took off 4 bases at V and 3 bases at J, with 7 bases between the two ends. The CDR3 is 12 amino acids. CDR3 in amino acids: CASSSTIYEQYF. CDR3 DNA: TGTGCCAGCAGTTCGACCATCTACGAGCAGTACTTC.

This clonotype has ten or more counts. The chain carries TRBV2 and TRBJ1-1; TRBD1 matches at 7 bases. The CDR3 loop spans 13 amino acids. The ends lost 10 bases at V and 10 bases at J; junction bases unmatched: 15. Germline V gene lookup returns CDR1 SNHLY and CDR2 FYNNEI. CDR3 residues: CATLIGGRRGAFF. The CDR3 DNA follows: TGTGCCACCCTGATAGGGGGCCGGAGGGGAGCTTTCTTT. The full variable domain, in which reference TRBV2 and TRBJ1-1 provide the parts outside the CDR3, is EPEVTQTPSHQVTQMGQEVILRCVPISNHLYFYWYRQILGQKVEFLVSFYNNEISEKSEIFDDQFSVERPDGSNFTLKIRSTKLEDSAMYFCATLIGGRRGAFFGQGTRLTVV.

The CDR3 reads CASSYSGRAPYEQYF. CDR3 coding DNA: TGTGCCAGCAGTTACTCTGGGAGGGCCCCCTACGAGCAGTACTTC. The chain couples TRBV6-8 to TRBJ2-7; 7 nucleotides line up with TRBD2. This CDR3 contains 15 residues. Germline lookup yields CDR1 MNHGY and CDR2 SAAAGT. V was clipped by 0 bases and J by 2 bases; unmatched bases: 4.

This clonotype occurred a few times. V and J are TRBV12-3 or TRBV12-4 and TRBJ2-7, with TRBD1 as a possible D gene (6 bases). The V end lost 7 bases, the J end lost 2 bases, and 24 bases lay between the germline ends. The CDR3 covers 17 residues. The chain's CDR3 is CASTLLLNRVVTYEQYF. The CDR3 DNA reads as TGTGCCAGCACCTTGCTCCTGAACAGGGTCGTAACCTACGAGCAGTACTTC.

This clonotype has only a few counts. This chain uses TRBV28 with TRBJ2-7, with TRBD2 matching over 12 bases. V lost 3 bases and J lost 5; bases outside the gene matches: 2. Per germline, CDR1 MDHEN and CDR2 SYDVKM. The CDR3 is made up of 14 amino acids. The chain's CDR3 is CASSFRLAGDEQYF. The CDR3 DNA reads as TGTGCCAGCAGTTTTAGACTAGCGGGAGACGAGCAGTACTTC.

The gene calls are TRBV7-9 and TRBJ2-6, with D tentatively TRBD2 (6 bases). The CDR3 covers 18 residues. Germline CDR1 reads SEHNR; CDR2 reads FQNEAQ (reference sequence). V was clipped by 3 bases and J by 0 bases, with 15 bases between them. This chain's CDR3 is CASSLPDRGFSGANVLTF. As DNA, the CDR3 is TGTGCCAGCAGCTTGCCAGACCGGGGGTTCTCTGGGGCCAACGTCCTGACTTTC.

The chain recombines TRBV7-9 with TRBJ2-3; 8 positions agree with TRBD2. This CDR3 is 15 amino acids long. Germline V lookup: CDR1 SEHNR, CDR2 FQNEAQ (reference sequence). The trim removed 1 base at V and 4 bases at J, leaving 4 bases unmatched. CDR3 sequence (DNA): TGTGCCAGCAGCTTAGTGGCGGGAGGATCAGATACGCAGTATTTT. This codes for CASSLVAGGSDTQYF.

V and J are TRBV12-3 or TRBV12-4 and TRBJ2-4, with 11 bases matching TRBD1. V shed 4 bases, J shed 0 bases, and the junction held 5 bases outside the gene matches. The CDR3 is 17 amino acids. The CDR3 protein is CASSSRDRGIAKNIQYF. CDR3 sequence (DNA): TGTGCCAGCAGTTCTCGGGACAGGGGGATAGCCAAAAACATTCAGTACTTC.

This clonotype was observed many times. The V gene is TRBV7-6, the J gene TRBJ2-5; the D call may be TRBD1 or TRBD2 (5 bases each). V gave up 1 base and J gave up 3 bases, with 15 bases separating them. Germline CDR1 and CDR2: SGHVS and FNYEAQ. This CDR3 is 16 amino acids long. Here the CDR3 reads CASSLELGPEKETQYF. CDR3 in DNA: TGTGCCAGCAGCTTAGAACTGGGACCGGAAAAAGAGACCCAGTACTTC.

This clonotype came up many times. J is TRBJ1-1 and V is TRBV20-1; a weak D match, TRBD1 (5 bases). Trimming took 5 bases from V and 1 from J, leaving 11 bases between them. Germline CDR1 is DFQATT and CDR2 is SNEGSKA (reference sequence). This CDR3 is 13 amino acids long. CDR3 residues: CSAADRANTEAFF. In DNA, the CDR3 is TGCAGTGCTGCCGACAGAGCGAACACTGAAGCTTTCTTT.

V gene TRBV20-1 combines with J gene TRBJ2-1; tentative D call: TRBD2 (6 bases). Trimming pared 3 bases from V and 4 bases from J, leaving 13 bases between. The germline gives CDR1 DFQATT, CDR2 SNEGSKA (reference sequence). The CDR3 is made up of 14 amino acids. The CDR3 sequence is CSARTSYFYNEQFF. The CDR3 DNA sequence: TGCAGTGCTAGGACTAGTTATTTTTACAATGAGCAGTTCTTC.

The chain carries TRBV5-4 and TRBJ2-1; 9 positions agree with TRBD2. CDR1 is SGHNT and CDR2 is YYREEE in the germline V gene (reference sequence). V dropped 1 base and J dropped 9; count of bases not matched to a gene: 8. The CDR3 consists of 15 residues. CDR3 bases: TGTGCCAGCAGCTTGCTACTAGCGGGTGTTCGTGAGCAGTTCTTC. As protein: CASSLLLAGVREQFF.

This clonotype was picked up a small number of times. The gene calls are TRBV7-8 and TRBJ2-1; TRBD2 matches 8 bases. Germline loops: CDR1 SGHVS, CDR2 FQNEAQ. The CDR3 consists of 14 residues. Losses at the gene ends were 5 bases for V and 8 bases for J; bases not matched to a gene: 8. CDR3 sequence: CASSPGTSSDEQFF. CDR3 bases: TGTGCCAGCAGCCCTGGGACTAGTAGCGATGAGCAGTTCTTC.

The chain combines TRBV19 with TRBJ1-4, with D maybe TRBD1 (6 bases). Trimming removed 3 bases from V and 8 bases from J, with 16 bases in between. This CDR3 has 15 amino acids. The germline V gene has CDR1 LNHDA and CDR2 SQIVND (reference sequence). CDR3 sequence (DNA): TGTGCCAGTAGTATGGCCCGGGACACAAACGAAAAACTGTTTTTT. Its protein is CASSMARDTNEKLFF.

This clonotype was counted ten times or more. V and J are TRBV12-3 or TRBV12-4 and TRBJ2-3; TRBD1 is a possible D gene (5 bases). CDR3 size: 14 residues. Trimming stripped 8 bases from V and 4 bases from J, with 16 bases between. In DNA form, the CDR3 reads TGTGCCAGCGGTGTTCAGGGCCTGGCAGATACGCAGTATTTT. It is translated as CASGVQGLADTQYF.

V and J are TRBV4-3 and TRBJ2-7; no definite D call. This CDR3 has 14 residues. V was shortened by 0 bases and J by 3 bases, with 9 bases between the two germline ends. CDR1 and CDR2 from the germline V gene are LGHNA and YSLEER. The CDR3 protein is CASSQEVGYYEQYF. The CDR3 DNA reads TGCGCCAGCAGCCAAGAGGTGGGGTACTACGAGCAGTACTTC.

This clonotype has only a few counts. This may come from a read error, since a much larger clone is one base off. The gene calls are TRBV2 and TRBJ1-2; TRBD1 agrees at 8 bases. This CDR3 comprises 12 residues. Germline values: CDR1 SNHLY, CDR2 FYNNEI. The CDR3 spells CASSVDREGYAF. Written as DNA, the CDR3 is TGTGCCAGCAGTGTGGACAGGGAGGGCTACGCCTTC.

This clonotype was found many times. The rearrangement uses TRBV13 and TRBJ1-1; D is unresolved. Germline loops: CDR1 PRHDT, CDR2 FYEKMQ (reference sequence). The CDR3 length is 15 residues. With 1 base removed from V and 4 bases from J, the gap between germline ends came to 13 bases. CDR3 sequence reads: CASSLARESSTEAFF. The CDR3 DNA reads as TGTGCCAGCAGCTTAGCCCGAGAGTCATCCACTGAAGCTTTCTTT. The full variable domain, with the rest looked up from reference TRBV13 and TRBJ1-1, is AAGVIQSPRHLIKEKRETATLKCYPIPRHDTVYWYQQGPGQDPQFLISFYEKMQSDKGSIPDRFSAQQFSDYHSELNMSSLELGDSALYFCASSLARESSTEAFFGQGTRLTVV.

This clonotype was counted at least ten times. V is TRBV27 and J is TRBJ1-1; D unresolved. Germline assignment: CDR1 MNHEY and CDR2 SMNVEV (reference sequence). The CDR3 covers 14 residues. V lost 0 bases and J lost 1, with 6 bases in between. CDR3 amino acids: CASSLSIGNTEAFF. In DNA, the CDR3 is TGTGCCAGCAGTTTATCCATCGGGAACACTGAAGCTTTCTTT.

The table lists this clonotype with a few counts. The rearrangement uses TRBV7-9 and TRBJ1-2; 7 bases line up with TRBD1. This CDR3 has 14 amino acids. Germline loops: CDR1 SEHNR, CDR2 FQNEAQ (reference sequence). V shed 3 bases and J 8 bases; nucleotides not matched to a gene: 9. The chain's CDR3 is CASSLGEGARGYTF. In DNA, the CDR3 is TGTGCCAGCAGCTTGGGCGAGGGGGCGCGAGGCTACACCTTC.

This clonotype was counted at least ten times. The rearrangement joins TRBV15 to TRBJ1-1, with D possibly TRBD1 on 6 matching bases. The CDR3 consists of 18 residues. V lost 3 bases to trimming and J lost 11 bases, with 31 bases between them. Germline CDR1 and CDR2: LNHNV and YYDKDF (reference sequence). The CDR3 spells CATSSRRSSQGRRQAAFF. The CDR3 region has the DNA TGTGCCACCAGCAGCCGGCGGTCCTCACAGGGCCGCCGTCAGGCGGCTTTCTTT.

The sample holds many counts of this clonotype. This chain joins TRBV29-1 and TRBJ2-5, with 16 bases identical to TRBD2. Trimming removed 8 bases from V and 2 bases from J; junction bases left unmatched: 11. The CDR3 has 17 residues. Germline V gene sequence: CDR1 SQVTM, CDR2 ANQGSEA. CDR3 DNA: TGCAGCACCCCCGGGACTAGCGGGAGGGATCGTCAAGAGACCCAGTACTTC. Amino acids: CSTPGTSGRDRQETQYF.